These T cell receptor beta chains were read from a single sample in a study of blood T cell repertoires in COVID-19. Using immunoSEQ multiplex PCR, the repertoire was profiled, and TCRdb retains in-frame clones only, with some absent. The sample holds 250,000 to 350,000 clones; under 85% are singletons and the top ten take 0.87%. Specimen: peripheral blood. These receptors were taken from a human donor with COVID-19, enrolled during active disease. The donor label of this sample is uncertain. The CDR3 runs from the conserved cysteine through the conserved F or W. A D gene is named only where the DNA matches it firmly. For some rows the clone size is stated as once, few or many, or as a class when expanded; others skip it.

D,V,J,size,DNA,CDR3
.,TRBV28,TRBJ1-2,.,TGTGCCAGCCTGTTCTCAGGGGATTCCTATGGCTACACCTTC,CASLFSGDSYGYTF
TRBD1,TRBV28,TRBJ1-2,.,TGTGCCAGCAGTTTAAACGGACAGGTCGAGTACTATGGCTACACCTTC,CASSLNGQVEYYGYTF
.,TRBV18,TRBJ1-2,once,TGTGCCAGCTCACCAGGACAGACTAACTATGGCTACACCTTC,CASSPGQTNYGYTF
.,TRBV4-1,TRBJ2-1,.,TGCGCCAGCAGCCAAGGGCGGAGCTCCTACAATGAGCAGTTCTTC,CASSQGRSSYNEQFF
TRBD1,TRBV19,TRBJ1-5,.,TGTGCCAGTAGTGCAGGGACAGGGAGCCAGCCCCAGCATTTT,CASSAGTGSQPQHF
TRBD1,TRBV28,TRBJ1-2,.,TGTGCCAGCAACTCGGGACAGATAAACTATGGCTACACCTTC,CASNSGQINYGYTF
.,TRBV4-2,TRBJ1-4,.,TGTGCCAGCAGCCCCGGGAGTGAAGGGGTGACTAATGAAAAACTGTTTTTT,CASSPGSEGVTNEKLFF
TRBD2,TRBV3-1/TRBV3-2,TRBJ2-7,.,TGTGCCAGCAGCCAAGCGGGGGGGGTCTACGAGCAGTACTTC,CASSQAGGVYEQYF
TRBD1,TRBV6-5,TRBJ2-6,.,TGTGCCAGCAGTTGGGATCAGGGGGCTGGGGCCAACGTCCTGACTTTC,CASSWDQGAGANVLTF
TRBD1,TRBV28,TRBJ1-3,.,TGTGCCAGCAGTTTAGGGGACAGGGGGCCTGCTGGAAACACCATATATTTT,CASSLGDRGPAGNTIYF
.,TRBV30,TRBJ2-2,.,TGTGCCTGGACAGGGCCCGGGGAGCTGTTTTTT,CAWTGPGELFF
TRBD2,TRBV19,TRBJ2-2,.,TGTGCCAGTACCCCCCCCGAGCGGGAGACCGGGGAGCTGTTTTTT,CASTPPERETGELFF
TRBD1,TRBV30,TRBJ2-7,few,TGTGCCTGGAGCCCAGGGACAGTCTCCTACGAGCAGTACTTC,CAWSPGTVSYEQYF
.,TRBV27,TRBJ1-6,.,TGTGCCAGCAGTCCCGGACTAAGAGGGAATTCACCCCTCCACTTT,CASSPGLRGNSPLHF
TRBD1,TRBV4-3,TRBJ1-2,.,TGCGCCAGCAGCCAAGATACGAGGACAGGCTATGGCTACACCTTC,CASSQDTRTGYGYTF
.,TRBV2,TRBJ1-4,.,TGTGCCAGCAGATTACAGGGCTCTAATGAAAAACTGTTTTTT,CASRLQGSNEKLFF
.,TRBV10-3,TRBJ1-5,.,TGTGCCATCAGCCTAGATAGCAATCAGCCCCAGCATTTT,CAISLDSNQPQHF
.,TRBV20-1,TRBJ1-3,.,TGCAGTGCTAGTGGGCTGAGGGCGCACGGAAACACCATATATTTT,CSASGLRAHGNTIYF
TRBD1,TRBV2,TRBJ1-2,.,TGTGCCAGCAGGATAGGGGACAGGGGTGGCTACACCTTC,CASRIGDRGGYTF
TRBD2,TRBV30,TRBJ2-3,few,TGTGCCTGGAGTGTAGGGCTAGCGGGAGGGGGGGATACGCAGTATTTT,CAWSVGLAGGGDTQYF
.,TRBV28,TRBJ2-5,.,TGTGCCAGCAGTGCCCGGACTATCCAAGAGACCCAGTACTTC,CASSARTIQETQYF
TRBD1,TRBV28,TRBJ1-2,.,TGTGCCAGCACTCTGGAGGGGGCTGGCTATGGCTACACCTTC,CASTLEGAGYGYTF
.,TRBV3-1/TRBV3-2,TRBJ1-1,.,TGTGCCAGCAGCGAGGGTTTCACTGAAGCTTTCTTT,CASSEGFTEAFF
.,TRBV3-1/TRBV3-2,TRBJ2-2,.,TGTGCCAGCAGCCAAGATCCTTTGGGGGCTTTAAACACCGGGGAGCTGTTTTTT,CASSQDPLGALNTGELFF
.,TRBV7-6,TRBJ1-2,.,TGTGCCAGCAGCTTAGCGGGGGGAGGCTACACCTTC,CASSLAGGGYTF
TRBD1,TRBV29-1,TRBJ1-2,.,TGCAGCGCCTATGACAGGGCAGCTAACTATGGCTACACCTTC,CSAYDRAANYGYTF
TRBD2,TRBV29-1,TRBJ2-7,.,TGCAGCGTTGGGCTAGCGGGAGCGGGGGAGCAGTACTTC,CSVGLAGAGEQYF
TRBD1,TRBV18,TRBJ2-3,once,TGTGCCAGCTCACCAGACAGGGATGGGGATACGCAGTATTTT,CASSPDRDGDTQYF
TRBD2,TRBV25-1,TRBJ2-1,.,TGTGCCAGCAGTGCAACTAGCGTATTCTCCAATGAGCAGTTCTTC,CASSATSVFSNEQFF
TRBD1,TRBV19,TRBJ1-5,.,TGTGCCAGTAGTATGTTGACAGGGTCCGGGCAGCCCCAGCATTTT,CASSMLTGSGQPQHF
.,TRBV9,TRBJ1-5,.,TGTGCCAGCAGCGTAGGACTGAGCAATCAGCCCCAGCATTTT,CASSVGLSNQPQHF
.,TRBV2,TRBJ2-7,.,TGTGCCAGCATGCGAGGGGGAACGAACGAGCAGTACTTC,CASMRGGTNEQYF
TRBD2,TRBV7-7,TRBJ2-1,.,TGTGCTAGCAGCTCTCTAGCGGGAGTCTCCTACAATGAGCAGTTCTTC,CASSSLAGVSYNEQFF
TRBD1,TRBV28,TRBJ2-2,.,TGTGCCAGCAGTAAGACAGGGCCTAACACCGGGGAGCTGTTTTTT,CASSKTGPNTGELFF
.,TRBV2,TRBJ2-7,.,TGTGCCAGCAGTGAAGTACAGGATTACGAGCAGTACTTC,CASSEVQDYEQYF
.,TRBV19,TRBJ2-2,.,TGTGCCAGTAGTACCGCGGTTGGAAACACCGGGGAGCTGTTTTTT,CASSTAVGNTGELFF
.,TRBV3-1/TRBV3-2,TRBJ2-2,.,TGTGCCAGCAGCCTCCCGCGGGGGAACACCGGGGAGCTGTTTTTT,CASSLPRGNTGELFF
.,TRBV5-1,TRBJ2-7,.,TGCGCCAGCAGCCCCACTACAGGGCCCTCCTACGAGCAGTACTTC,CASSPTTGPSYEQYF
TRBD2,TRBV11-2,TRBJ2-5,.,TGTGCCAGCAGCCCTAATAGCGGGGGAGGGTCAGAGACCCAGTACTTC,CASSPNSGGGSETQYF
.,TRBV28,TRBJ1-1,.,TGTGCCAGCACCGACTCTATTGGATACACTGAAGCTTTCTTT,CASTDSIGYTEAFF
TRBD1,TRBV27,TRBJ1-4,.,TGTGCCAGCACAGAGGTAGGGGGCGATGAAAAACTGTTTTTT,CASTEVGGDEKLFF
TRBD2,TRBV10-1,TRBJ2-3,.,TGCGCCAGCAGTACCGGGACTAGCGGGATACTCACAGATACGCAGTATTTT,CASSTGTSGILTDTQYF
.,TRBV29-1,TRBJ1-5,once,TGCAGCGTTGTATTAGCCGGAAACCCCAATCAGCCCCAGCATTTT,CSVVLAGNPNQPQHF
TRBD2,TRBV10-2,TRBJ2-7,few,TGCGCCAGCACCTTAGCGGGAGAATACGAGCAGTACTTC,CASTLAGEYEQYF
.,TRBV6-5,TRBJ1-2,.,TGTGCCAGCATGCGGCTCCCTTCCTATGGCTACACCTTC,CASMRLPSYGYTF